This T cell receptor beta chain was recovered during a study of sequential checkpoint blockade in melanoma. For the study at large: Randomization was 1:1 between first-line nivolumab→ipilimumab and ipilimumab→nivolumab. Both treatment sequences were followed by maintenance nivolumab.

Between the trimmed V and J ends, which lost 5 bases and 2 bases, there was a span of 16 bases. The V gene's germline CDR1 is MDHEN and CDR2 SYDVKM. The CDR3 sequence is 15 residues long. The sample's treatment: randomized to nivolumab then ipilimumab (arm A) or the reverse (arm B). From thawed PBMCs, live CD3+CD8+ cells negative for CD19 and CD56 were sorted. Clones were read by immunoSEQ multiplex PCR, and TCRdb kept only the in-frame ones, dropping some. The sample lists about 12,000 clones, roughly four fifths occurring once. The source material was CD8+ T cells sorted from blood (inferred from file names), sampled from a patient given nivolumab and ipilimumab in sequence. The chain uses TRBV28 and TRBJ2-7; maybe TRBD2 (5 bases). The source is a human donor with melanoma. In nucleotides, the CDR3 is TGTGCCAGCAGTCCATTGGCGGGCCGACCCTACGAGCAGTACTTC. Its translation: CASSPLAGRPYEQYF. The full variable domain, in which reference TRBV28 and TRBJ2-7 provide the parts outside the CDR3, is DVKVTQSSRYLVKRTGEKVFLECVQDMDHENMFWYRQDPGLGLRLIYFSYDVKMKEKGDIPEGYSVSREKKERFSLILESASTNQTSMYLCASSPLAGRPYEQYFGPGTRLTVT.